This T cell receptor beta chain derives from a study of blood T cell repertoires in COVID-19. In the study overall: Specimens from acute and convalescent COVID-19 originated in the United States, Italy and Spain. In each case, the material was cDNA or gDNA derived from T cells, B-cell-depleted T cells, or PBMCs.

Seattle patients were enrolled during active infection and followed longitudinally. Study processing details: The authors estimated nucleated cell counts from reference gene primer amplification. Clones were sequenced by immunoSEQ multiplex PCR, and TCRdb holds only the in-frame ones, with some missing. That table gives V, J and clone size, and the DNA gave D and trimming. The sample holds around 360,000 clones, around 87% seen once. The CDR3 is made up of 15 amino acids. CDR1 is LGHDT and CDR2 is YNNKEL in the germline V gene (reference sequence). Trimming shortened V by 1 base and J by 6 bases, and 13 bases separated the two germline ends.

This clonotype was sampled from a woman in her thirties with COVID-19, enrolled during active disease. The material sequenced was peripheral blood. The chain couples TRBV3-1 (or the pseudogene TRBV3-2) to TRBJ2-1; D uncertain. The DNA of the CDR3 is TGTGCCAGCAGCCAAGTTGCGGTAGGTGTCAATGAGCAGTTCTTC. This codes for CASSQVAVGVNEQFF.